The clone carrying this TCR beta chain was found once. Starting 14 to 28 days after autologous transplant, ipilimumab 1 mg/kg was given. The record originates from a study of ipilimumab plus nivolumab after autologous stem cell transplantation. Study-level background: Both relapsed and primary refractory DLBCL were included.

Repertoires were generated with immunoSEQ multiplex PCR, while TCRdb's copy carries only in-frame clones and drops some. Among over 80,000 clones listed, 65% to 85% were seen once. This CDR3 contains 16 residues. Germline lookup yields CDR1 SGHRS and CDR2 YFSETQ. Trimming took 1 base from V and 1 from J; bases not matched to a gene: 6. The V and J genes are TRBV5-1 and TRBJ2-3, with 7 bases lining up with TRBD1. This clonotype was sampled from a male donor with diffuse large B-cell lymphoma. The material was PBMCs, obtained in a trial of ipilimumab plus nivolumab as post-transplant consolidation. Written as DNA, the CDR3 is TGCGCCAGCAGCTTGCAGGGGGTCGAAGGCACAGATACGCAGTATTTT. It encodes CASSLQGVEGTDTQYF.